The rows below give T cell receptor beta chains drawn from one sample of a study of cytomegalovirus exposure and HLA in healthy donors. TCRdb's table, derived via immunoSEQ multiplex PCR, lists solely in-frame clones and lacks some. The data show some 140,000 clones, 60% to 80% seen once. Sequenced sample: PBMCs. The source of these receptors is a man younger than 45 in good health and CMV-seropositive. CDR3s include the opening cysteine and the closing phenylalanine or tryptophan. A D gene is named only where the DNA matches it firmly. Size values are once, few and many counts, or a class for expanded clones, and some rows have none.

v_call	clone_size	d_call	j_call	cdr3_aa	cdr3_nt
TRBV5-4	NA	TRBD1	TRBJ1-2	CASQRQGKGYGYTF	TGTGCCAGCCAAAGACAGGGGAAAGGCTATGGCTACACCTTC
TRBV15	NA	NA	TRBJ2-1	CATTGVRGAGEQFF	TGTGCCACCACCGGGGTCCGGGGGGCCGGGGAGCAGTTCTTC
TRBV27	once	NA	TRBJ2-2	CASHSGRGVTGELFF	TGTGCCAGCCATTCCGGGCGGGGTGTCACCGGGGAGCTGTTTTTT
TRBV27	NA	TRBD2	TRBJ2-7	CASSSPGGGASGRAYEQYF	TGTGCCAGCAGTTCCCCCGGGGGAGGGGCCAGCGGGAGGGCCTACGAGCAGTACTTC
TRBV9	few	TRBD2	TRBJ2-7	CASSPRTSSYGEQYF	TGTGCCAGCAGCCCTCGGACTAGCTCATACGGGGAGCAGTACTTC
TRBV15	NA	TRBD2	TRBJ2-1	CATSRVGREGHEQFF	TGTGCCACCAGCAGAGTCGGGAGGGAGGGCCATGAGCAGTTCTTC
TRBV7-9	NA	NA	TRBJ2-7	CASSSPLLFEQYF	TGTGCCAGCAGCTCTCCCCTCCTTTTCGAGCAGTACTTC
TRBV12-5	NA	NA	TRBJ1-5	CASGFTRQYSNQPQHF	TGTGCTAGTGGTTTTACCAGGCAGTATAGCAATCAGCCCCAGCATTTT
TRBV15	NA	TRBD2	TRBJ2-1	CATSRASAGGPTISLDEQFF	TGTGCCACCAGCAGAGCATCCGCGGGAGGGCCTACTATAAGTTTGGATGAGCAGTTCTTC
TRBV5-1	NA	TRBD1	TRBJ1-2	CASSLEGGGGPNYGYTF	TGCGCCAGCAGCTTGGAAGGGGGCGGCGGTCCCAACTATGGCTACACCTTC
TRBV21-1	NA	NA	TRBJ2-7	CASSKFRSGEYTSQYF	TGTGCCAGCAGCAAATTCCGATCGGGAGAGTATACGAGTCAGTACTTC
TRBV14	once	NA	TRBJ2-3	CASSNRADTQYF	TGTGCCAGCAGCAACCGCGCAGATACGCAGTATTTT
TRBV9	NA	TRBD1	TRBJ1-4	CASSDTGGTNEKLFF	TGTGCCAGCAGCGATACAGGGGGCACTAATGAAAAACTGTTTTTT
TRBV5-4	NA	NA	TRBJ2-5	CASSLGRQVQETQYF	TGTGCCAGCAGCTTGGGACGACAAGTCCAAGAGACCCAGTACTTC
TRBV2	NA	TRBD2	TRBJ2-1	CASSEGGRASINEQFF	TGTGCCAGCAGTGAAGGAGGGAGGGCCTCTATCAATGAGCAGTTCTTC
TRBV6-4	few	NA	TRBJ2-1	CASSDSSGAYNEQFF	TGTGCCAGCAGTGACTCTAGCGGAGCCTACAATGAGCAGTTCTTC
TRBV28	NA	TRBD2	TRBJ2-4	CASSFSGRETIQYF	TGTGCCAGCAGTTTCAGCGGGAGGGAGACCATTCAGTACTTC
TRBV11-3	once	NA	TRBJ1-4	CASLPNPTTNEKLFF	TGTGCCAGCCTACCTAACCCCACAACTAATGAAAAACTGTTTTTT
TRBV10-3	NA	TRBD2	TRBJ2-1	CAISESGREASSYNEQFF	TGTGCCATCAGTGAGTCCGGGCGGGAGGCGAGCTCCTACAATGAGCAGTTCTTC
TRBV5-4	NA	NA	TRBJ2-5	CASSSRRESGETQYF	TGTGCCAGCAGTTCCCGACGGGAGTCGGGCGAGACCCAGTACTTC
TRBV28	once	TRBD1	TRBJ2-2	CASSVQGATGELFF	TGTGCCAGCAGTGTCCAGGGGGCCACCGGGGAGCTGTTTTTT
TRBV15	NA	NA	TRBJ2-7	CATSRKNRVGEQYF	TGTGCCACCAGCAGAAAAAACAGGGTAGGCGAGCAGTACTTC
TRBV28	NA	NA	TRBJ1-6	CASSSEFEGRRALHF	TGTGCCAGCAGTTCAGAGTTTGAGGGGCGGAGGGCCCTCCACTTT
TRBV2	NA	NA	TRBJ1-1	CASSVGQRGTEAFF	TGTGCCAGCAGTGTCGGTCAGCGGGGCACTGAAGCTTTCTTT
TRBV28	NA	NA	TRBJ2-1	CASSARGLINEQFF	TGTGCCAGCAGTGCAAGAGGACTGATAAATGAGCAGTTCTTC
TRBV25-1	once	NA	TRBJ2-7	CASSVRGFYEQYF	TGTGCCAGCAGTGTGCGGGGCTTCTACGAGCAGTACTTC
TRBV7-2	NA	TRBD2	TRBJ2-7	CASSLWTSGRAPYEQYF	TGTGCCAGCAGCCTATGGACTAGCGGGAGGGCACCCTACGAGCAGTACTTC
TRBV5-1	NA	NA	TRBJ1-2	CASSLDGGYGYTF	TGCGCCAGCAGCTTGGATGGCGGCTATGGCTACACCTTC
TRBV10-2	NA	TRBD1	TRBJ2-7	CASSRGQGFYEQYF	TGCGCCAGCAGTCGGGGACAGGGTTTCTACGAGCAGTACTTC
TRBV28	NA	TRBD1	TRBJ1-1	CASTVRGSAFF	TGTGCCAGCACCGTCAGGGGGTCAGCTTTCTTT
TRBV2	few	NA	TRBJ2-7	CAITPSGVGEQYF	TGTGCCATCACCCCGTCGGGGGTGGGCGAGCAGTACTTC
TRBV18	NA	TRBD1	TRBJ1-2	CASSFDRGINYGYTF	TGTGCCAGCTCATTTGACAGGGGAATTAACTATGGCTACACCTTC
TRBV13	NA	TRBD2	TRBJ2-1	CASSLFLTSGSHEQFF	TGTGCCAGCAGCTTATTTTTGACTAGCGGGAGCCATGAGCAGTTCTTC
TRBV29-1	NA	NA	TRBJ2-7	CSGGADSYEQYF	TGCAGCGGGGGCGCCGACTCCTACGAGCAGTACTTC
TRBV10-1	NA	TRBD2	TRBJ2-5	CASSGGLAAETQYF	TGCGCCAGCAGTGGAGGGCTAGCGGCCGAGACCCAGTACTTC
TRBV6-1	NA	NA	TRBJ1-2	CASSEGVGSGYGYTF	TGTGCCAGCAGTGAAGGCGTGGGTAGCGGCTATGGCTACACCTTC
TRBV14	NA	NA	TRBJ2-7	CASSPGSYEQYF	TGTGCCAGCAGCCCCGGTTCCTACGAGCAGTACTTC
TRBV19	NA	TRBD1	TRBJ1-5	CASGGGQGLDQPQHF	TGTGCCAGTGGCGGAGGACAGGGGCTAGATCAGCCCCAGCATTTT
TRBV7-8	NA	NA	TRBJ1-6	CASSPTRVKGRSPLHF	TGTGCCAGCAGCCCCACTAGGGTGAAGGGCCGATCACCCCTCCACTTT
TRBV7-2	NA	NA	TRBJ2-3	CASSLSTDTQYF	TGTGCCAGCAGCTTATCGACAGATACGCAGTATTTT
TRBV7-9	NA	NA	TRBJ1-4	CATSRQDEKLFF	TGTGCCACGTCCCGGCAGGATGAAAAACTGTTTTTT
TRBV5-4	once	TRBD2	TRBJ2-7	CASSLWDKLAGGAEQYF	TGTGCCAGCAGCTTGTGGGACAAGCTAGCGGGAGGGGCCGAGCAGTACTTC
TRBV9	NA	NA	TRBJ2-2	CASSPLQGNTGELFF	TGTGCCAGCAGCCCATTACAGGGAAACACCGGGGAGCTGTTTTTT
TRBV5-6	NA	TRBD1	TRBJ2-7	CASSLQGVPYEQYF	TGTGCCAGCAGCTTGCAGGGGGTCCCCTACGAGCAGTACTTC
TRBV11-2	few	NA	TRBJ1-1	CASSLDRTGSEAFF	TGTGCCAGCAGCTTAGATCGGACTGGCTCTGAAGCTTTCTTT
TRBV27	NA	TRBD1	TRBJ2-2	CASGSTGTGGTGELFF	TGTGCCAGCGGCTCAACCGGGACAGGGGGCACCGGGGAGCTGTTTTTT
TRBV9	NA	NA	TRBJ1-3	CAGSSSRAGGNTIYF	TGTGCCGGCAGCTCGAGCAGGGCGGGGGGAAACACCATATATTTT
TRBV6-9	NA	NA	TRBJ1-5	CASIYNQPQHF	TGTGCCAGCATATACAATCAGCCCCAGCATTTT
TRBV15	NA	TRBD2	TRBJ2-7	CATSRDQDGRPYEQYF	TGTGCCACCAGCAGAGATCAGGACGGGAGGCCCTACGAGCAGTACTTC
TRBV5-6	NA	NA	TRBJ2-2	CASSLGRNTGELFF	TGTGCCAGCAGCTTGGGCAGAAACACCGGGGAGCTGTTTTTT
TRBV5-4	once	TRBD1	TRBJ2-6	CASSAPVGTGKSSGANVLTF	TGTGCCAGCAGCGCGCCCGTCGGGACAGGGAAGAGCTCTGGGGCCAACGTCCTGACTTTC
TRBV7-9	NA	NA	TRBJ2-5	CASSLARDGGTQYF	TGTGCCAGCAGCTTAGCTCGAGACGGAGGGACCCAGTACTTC
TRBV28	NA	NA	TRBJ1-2	CASSGGAGYGYTF	TGTGCCAGCAGCGGGGGTGCCGGCTATGGCTACACCTTC